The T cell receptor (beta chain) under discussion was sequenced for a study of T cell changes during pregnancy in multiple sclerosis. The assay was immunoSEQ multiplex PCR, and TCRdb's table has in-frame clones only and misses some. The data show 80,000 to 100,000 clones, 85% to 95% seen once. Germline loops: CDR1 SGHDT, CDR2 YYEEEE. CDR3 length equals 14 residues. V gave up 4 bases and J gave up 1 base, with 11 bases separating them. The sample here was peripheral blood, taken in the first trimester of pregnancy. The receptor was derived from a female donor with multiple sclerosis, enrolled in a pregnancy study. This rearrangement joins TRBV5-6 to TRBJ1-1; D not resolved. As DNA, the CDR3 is TGTGCCAGCAGCCTCAACCAGTGGAACACTGAAGCTTTCTTT. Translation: CASSLNQWNTEAFF.